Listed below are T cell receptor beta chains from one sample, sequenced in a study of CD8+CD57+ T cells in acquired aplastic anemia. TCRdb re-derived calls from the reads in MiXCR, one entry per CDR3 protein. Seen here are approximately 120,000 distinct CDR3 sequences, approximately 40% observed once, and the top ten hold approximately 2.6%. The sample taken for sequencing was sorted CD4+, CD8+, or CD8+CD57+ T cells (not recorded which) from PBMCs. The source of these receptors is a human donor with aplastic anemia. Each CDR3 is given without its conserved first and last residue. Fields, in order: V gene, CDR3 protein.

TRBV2,ASSARGQFSPYNSPLH
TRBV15,ATSRDRGQVAYGYT
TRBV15,ATEDGAYEQY
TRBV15,ATSRDSAFGTEAF
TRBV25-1,ASSESWAGTYGYT
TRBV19,ASSMYGTLTMGTNEKLF
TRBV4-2,ASSIPSGGITDTQY
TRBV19,ASSTLPPTGGTPQY
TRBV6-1,ASCEVPGGSYKQY
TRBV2,ASSLGGGPRTQY
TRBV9,ASSVSGTSTDTQY
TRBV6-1,ASRPHSNQPQH
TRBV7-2,ASRQGDTQH
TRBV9,ASSVGVSYEQY
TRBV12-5,ASALDMTKQPQH
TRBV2,ASSVWPNTEAF